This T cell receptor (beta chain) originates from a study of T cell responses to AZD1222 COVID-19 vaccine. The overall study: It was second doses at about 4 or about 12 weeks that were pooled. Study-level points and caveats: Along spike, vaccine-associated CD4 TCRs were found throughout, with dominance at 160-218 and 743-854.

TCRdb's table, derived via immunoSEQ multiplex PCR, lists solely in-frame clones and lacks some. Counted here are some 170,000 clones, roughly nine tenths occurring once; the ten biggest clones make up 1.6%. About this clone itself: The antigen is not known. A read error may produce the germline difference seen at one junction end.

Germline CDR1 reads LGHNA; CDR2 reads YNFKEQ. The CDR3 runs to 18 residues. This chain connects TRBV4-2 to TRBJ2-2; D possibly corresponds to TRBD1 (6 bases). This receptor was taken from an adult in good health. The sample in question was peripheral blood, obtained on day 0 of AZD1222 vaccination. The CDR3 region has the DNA TGTGCCAGCAGCCAAGATCCGCAGGGGCGTCCGAACACCGAGGAGCTGTTTTTT. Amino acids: CASSQDPQGRPNTEELFF.